The next 18 T cell receptor beta chains were all read from a single sample in a study of CD8+ T cells in alopecia areata (dated by TCRdb to the late 2010s). To prepare the library, the immunoSEQ multiplex PCR assay was applied. For TCR sequencing, RNA was extracted from every sample and reverse transcribed into cDNA to serve as template. The table comes from immuneACCESS by way of TCRdb, which keeps in-frame sequences with V and J called. Part of the clones is missing from these tables; in studies checked, under half for an unresolved V gene and the rest for unknown reasons. The sample profile shows some 220,000 clones; roughly 56% of them were found once. The ten largest clones represent 1.5% to 2% of the sample. Taken with the paper, the label for time point translates to: around 28 days on oral tofacitinib. The sample's treatment or condition label is to be understood as: oral pan-JAK inhibitor, 5-10 mg twice daily.

The input for sequencing was CD4+ T cells sorted from blood, taken at week 4, from a patient treated with tofacitinib. The receptors here all came from a human donor with alopecia areata.

The CDR3 sequence: CSVGQGKDTEAFF. In DNA, the CDR3 is TGCAGCGTTGGTCAGGGGAAGGACACTGAAGCTTTCTTT. The V gene is TRBV29-1, the J gene TRBJ1-1; D possibly corresponds to TRBD1 (6 bases). Germline CDR1 reads SQVTM; CDR2 reads ANQGSEA. The V and J ends lost 4 bases and 3 bases respectively, with 12 bases between them. This CDR3 is built from 13 residues.

J is TRBJ1-2 and V is TRBV27; perhaps TRBD1 as D (5 bases). This CDR3 is 14 amino acids long. V lost 5 bases and J 5 bases, leaving 15 bases between the germline ends. Germline V gives CDR1 MNHEY, CDR2 SMNVEV (reference sequence). The CDR3 is CASSPGQITYGYTF. DNA for the CDR3: TGTGCCAGCAGTCCCGGACAAATTACTTATGGCTACACCTTC.

This chain joins TRBV7-2 and TRBJ2-1; the D call may be TRBD1 or TRBD2 (7 bases each). The germline V and J ends were trimmed by 6 bases and 4 bases, with 25 bases remaining between them. This CDR3 has 18 residues. The germline gives CDR1 SGHTA, CDR2 FQGNSA. The CDR3 DNA sequence: TGTGCCAGCAGTAAATTCCTCCTGAGACAGGGACTATACAATGAGCAGTTCTTC. It translates to CASSKFLLRQGLYNEQFF.

The chain joins TRBV30 to TRBJ2-1; 13 nucleotides line up with TRBD2. The CDR3 sequence is 15 residues long. Germline CDR1 reads GTSNPN; CDR2 reads SVGIG (reference sequence). J gave up 4 bases and V 2 bases, and 2 bases lay outside the gene matches. CDR3 sequence: CAWSKLAGGYNEQFF. CDR3 nucleotide sequence: TGTGCCTGGAGTAAACTAGCGGGGGGGTACAATGAGCAGTTCTTC.

To note about this clone: The sample carries other DNA sequences with the same CDR3. The chain combines TRBV2 with TRBJ1-5, with D possibly being TRBD1 (6 bases). The CDR3 is 14 amino acids. CDR1 SNHLY and CDR2 FYNNEI come from the germline V gene. V dropped 6 bases and J dropped 7 bases, with 16 bases sitting between them. Written as DNA, the CDR3 is TGTGCCAGCAGGTCACAGGGTGGGGGCCAGCCCCAGCATTTT. The encoded protein is CASRSQGGGQPQHF.

The rearrangement links TRBV5-6 to TRBJ2-1; 7 nucleotides align to TRBD2. The CDR3 totals 12 residues. The germline V gene has CDR1 SGHDT and CDR2 YYEEEE. V dropped 8 bases and J dropped 10; count of bases not matched to a gene: 9. The CDR3, as DNA: TGTGCCAGTTGGCGGGAGCCGCCCGAGCAGTTCTTC. Translation gives CASWREPPEQFF.

The chain has TRBV9 and TRBJ2-3; 8 bases match TRBD2. CDR1 SGDLS and CDR2 YYNGEE come from the germline V gene. This CDR3 contains 15 residues. V was clipped by 4 bases and J by 3 bases; unmatched bases: 7. The CDR3 DNA follows: TGTGCCAGCAGCCCCCGGCTAGCGGGTACAGATACGCAGTATTTT. Translating it yields CASSPRLAGTDTQYF. Based on the CDR3 plus reference TRBV9 and TRBJ2-3, the full variable domain is DSGVTQTPKHLITATGQRVTLRCSPRSGDLSVYWYQQSLDQGLQFLIQYYNGEERAKGNILERFSAQQFPDLHSELNLSSLELGDSALYFCASSPRLAGTDTQYFGPGTRLTVL.

The chain employs TRBV7-8 and TRBJ2-3; 13 positions agree with TRBD2. Germline CDR1 and CDR2: SGHVS and FQNEAQ. CDR3 size: 19 residues. The junction had 14 bases not matched to a gene; V was cut back by 6 bases and J by 2 bases. Here the CDR3 reads CASSTTSGGASYHTDTQYF. For the CDR3, the DNA is TGTGCCAGCAGTACAACTAGCGGGGGGGCCTCTTATCACACAGATACGCAGTATTTT.

The chain joins TRBV27 to TRBJ1-2; D gene unclear. Germline V gene lookup returns CDR1 MNHEY and CDR2 SMNVEV (reference sequence). This CDR3 comprises 13 residues. The V end lost 6 bases, the J end lost 7 bases, and 15 bases lay between the germline ends. CDR3 in amino acids: CASRDPGLAGYTF. CDR3 DNA sequence: TGTGCCAGCAGAGACCCGGGGTTGGCTGGCTACACCTTC.

This clone occurred a few times. This chain uses TRBV7-9 with TRBJ2-1; perhaps D is TRBD1 or TRBD2 (5 bases each). The CDR3 runs to 15 residues. With 6 bases removed from V and 4 bases from J, the gap between germline ends came to 16 bases. Germline V gene lookup returns CDR1 SEHNR and CDR2 FQNEAQ (reference sequence). In nucleotides, the CDR3 is TGTGCCAGCAGTCCCCGGGGCGCCCTTTACAATGAGCAGTTCTTC. Translated, it gives CASSPRGALYNEQFF.

CDR3 amino acids: CASSLVRRTDTQYF. As DNA, the CDR3 is TGTGCCAGCAGCTTAGTTAGGCGCACAGATACGCAGTATTTT. V gene TRBV5-6 combines with J gene TRBJ2-3, with D uncertain. This CDR3 contains 14 residues. V lost 2 bases and J lost 1, with 8 bases in between. Germline-derived CDR1 and CDR2 are SGHDT and YYEEEE.

This clone came up many times. The chain combines TRBV7-2 with TRBJ1-1, with a tentative D call TRBD1 (6 bases). Germline V gives CDR1 SGHTA, CDR2 FQGNSA. The CDR3 covers 14 residues. The V gene lost 6 bases and the J gene lost 0 bases, with 11 bases spanning the gap. The CDR3 nucleotides read TGTGCCAGCAGTTTCACAGGGATGAACACTGAAGCTTTCTTT. Protein sequence: CASSFTGMNTEAFF.

The chain links TRBV30 to TRBJ1-3; D is undetermined. Looked up from germline, CDR1 is GTSNPN and CDR2 is SVGIG (reference sequence). V was cut by 2 bases and J by 8 bases, with 10 bases left in between. The CDR3 consists of 12 residues. CDR3 sequence: CAWSLPLDTIYF. For the CDR3, the DNA is TGTGCCTGGAGTCTTCCTCTCGACACCATATATTTT. The variable domain in full, with the rest retrieved from reference TRBV30 and TRBJ1-3, is SQTIHQWPATLVQPVGSPLSLECTVEGTSNPNLYWYRQAAGRGLQLLFYSVGIGQISSEVPQNLSASRPQDRQFILSSKKLLLSDSGFYLCAWSLPLDTIYFGEGSWLTVV.

This chain links TRBV10-3 with TRBJ2-5; TRBD2 might be the D (7 bases). Germline V lookup: CDR1 ENHRY, CDR2 SYGVKD. The V and J ends lost 8 bases and 1 base respectively, with 8 bases between them. The CDR3 extends over 12 amino acids. The CDR3 is CAIRGAQETQYF. DNA for the CDR3: TGTGCCATCCGGGGGGCCCAAGAGACCCAGTACTTC.

CDR3 DNA sequence: TGTGCCAGCAGCTTAGACCCTGGGACAGCCAGGTTGTATGGCTACACCTTC. Translating it yields CASSLDPGTARLYGYTF. The V call is TRBV7-2, the J call TRBJ1-2, with 7 positions matching TRBD1. This CDR3 is built from 17 residues. The trim removed 1 base at V and 5 bases at J, leaving 13 bases unmatched. Germline V gene data show CDR1 as SGHTA and CDR2 as FQGNSA.

This chain links TRBV30 with TRBJ1-6; a possible D gene is TRBD1 (5 bases). The germline V gene has CDR1 GTSNPN and CDR2 SVGIG (reference sequence). The CDR3 has 14 residues. Deletions cut 3 bases from V and 4 bases from J, with 10 bases between. This CDR3 is CAWRGGGYNSPLHF. CDR3 nucleotide sequence: TGTGCCTGGAGGGGGGGTGGATATAATTCACCCCTCCACTTT.

The chain is built from TRBV29-1 and TRBJ2-5; either TRBD1 or TRBD2 may supply D (6 bases each). Between the trimmed V and J ends, which lost 0 bases and 7 bases, there was a span of 24 bases. This CDR3 comprises 17 residues. Germline CDR1 is SQVTM and CDR2 is ANQGSEA. Written as DNA, the CDR3 is TGCAGCGTTGAAGACGGGCCGGGGGCAGGCCGTAGGGGGACCCAGTACTTC. Amino acids: CSVEDGPGAGRRGTQYF.

V gene TRBV2 combines with J gene TRBJ1-2; D possibly corresponds to TRBD1 (5 bases). CDR3 length equals 11 residues. The V gene lost 6 bases and the J gene lost 6 bases, with 8 bases spanning the gap. Germline CDR1 reads SNHLY; CDR2 reads FYNNEI. The CDR3 region has the DNA TGTGCCAGCAGCGACAGTGATGGCTACACCTTC. This gives the protein CASSDSDGYTF.